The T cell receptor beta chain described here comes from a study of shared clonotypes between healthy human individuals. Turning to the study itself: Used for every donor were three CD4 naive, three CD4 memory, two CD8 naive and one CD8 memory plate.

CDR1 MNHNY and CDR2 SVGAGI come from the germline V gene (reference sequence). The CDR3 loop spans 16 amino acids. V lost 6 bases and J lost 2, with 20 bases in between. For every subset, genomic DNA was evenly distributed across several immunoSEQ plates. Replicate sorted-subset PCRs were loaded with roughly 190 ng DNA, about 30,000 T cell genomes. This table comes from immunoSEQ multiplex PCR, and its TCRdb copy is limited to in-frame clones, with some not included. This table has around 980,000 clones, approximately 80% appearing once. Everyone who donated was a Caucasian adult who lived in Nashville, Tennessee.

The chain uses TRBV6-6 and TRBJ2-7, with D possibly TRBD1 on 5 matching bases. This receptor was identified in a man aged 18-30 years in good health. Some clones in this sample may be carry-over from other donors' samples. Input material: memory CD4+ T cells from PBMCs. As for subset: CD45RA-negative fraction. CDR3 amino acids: CASSYLSTVRAYEQYF. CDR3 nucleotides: TGTGCCAGCAGCTATCTCTCGACAGTACGAGCCTACGAGCAGTACTTC.